This T cell receptor (beta chain) was obtained from a study of a mutant IDH1 vaccine in newly diagnosed glioma. Time point of the sample: week 35, safety follow-up. Vaccine doses each comprised 300 ug of mutant IDH1 20-mer peptide, with topical imiquimod. Germline V gene data show CDR1 as MNHEY and CDR2 as SMNVEV (reference sequence). This CDR3 is 16 amino acids long. V lost 2 bases, J lost 6 bases, and 17 bases lay in between. The data were produced by immunoSEQ multiplex PCR, yet TCRdb's version contains in-frame clones alone and is incomplete. The sample records around 60,000 clones, 80% to 90% being singletons. As regards this clone: The antigen is undetermined.

This receptor was obtained from a man in his thirties or forties with glioma. This sequence joins TRBV27 and TRBJ1-5, with D tentatively TRBD1 (6 bases). This specimen was PBMCs, taken from a glioma patient whose treatment included an IDH1 peptide vaccine. The CDR3 DNA sequence: TGTGCCAGCAGTTTAAAGGCAGGGGTTGGAGGTCAGCCCCAGCATTTT. Translation gives CASSLKAGVGGQPQHF.